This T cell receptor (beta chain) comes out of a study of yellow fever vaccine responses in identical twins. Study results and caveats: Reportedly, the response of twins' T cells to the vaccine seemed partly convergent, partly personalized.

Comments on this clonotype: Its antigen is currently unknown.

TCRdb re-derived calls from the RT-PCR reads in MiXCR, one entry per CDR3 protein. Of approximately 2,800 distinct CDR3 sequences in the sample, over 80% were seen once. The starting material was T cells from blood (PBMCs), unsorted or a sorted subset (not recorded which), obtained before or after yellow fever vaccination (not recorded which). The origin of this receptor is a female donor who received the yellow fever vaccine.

The CDR3 reads CAISESGERNSPLHF. The CDR3 DNA reads TGTGCCATCAGTGAGTCAGGGGAGAGGAATTCACCCCTCCACTTT. This rearrangement joins TRBV10-3 to TRBJ1-6, with a possible D match to TRBD1 (5 bases). Trimming cost V 0 bases and J 7 bases, with 10 bases left between them. Germline V lookup: CDR1 ENHRY, CDR2 SYGVKD. CDR3 size: 15 residues.